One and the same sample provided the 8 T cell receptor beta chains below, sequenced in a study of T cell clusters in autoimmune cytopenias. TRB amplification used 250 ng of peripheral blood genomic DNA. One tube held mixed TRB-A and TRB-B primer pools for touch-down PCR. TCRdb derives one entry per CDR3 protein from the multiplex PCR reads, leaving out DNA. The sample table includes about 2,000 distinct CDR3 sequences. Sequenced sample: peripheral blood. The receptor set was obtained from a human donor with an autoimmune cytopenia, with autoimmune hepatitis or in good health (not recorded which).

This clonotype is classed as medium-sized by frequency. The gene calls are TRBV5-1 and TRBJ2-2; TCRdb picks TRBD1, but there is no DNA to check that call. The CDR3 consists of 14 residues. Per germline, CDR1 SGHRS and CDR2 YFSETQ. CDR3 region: CASRDDRYAGELFF.

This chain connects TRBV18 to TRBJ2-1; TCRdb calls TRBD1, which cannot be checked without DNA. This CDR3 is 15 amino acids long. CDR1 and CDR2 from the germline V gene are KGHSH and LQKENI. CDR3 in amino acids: CASSPEGQTYNEQFF. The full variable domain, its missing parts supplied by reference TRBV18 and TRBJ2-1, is NAGVMQNPRHLVRRRGQEARLRCSPMKGHSHVYWYRQLPEEGLKFMVYLQKENIIDESGMPKERFSAEFPKEGPSILRIQQVVRGDSAAYFCASSPEGQTYNEQFFGPGTRLTVL.

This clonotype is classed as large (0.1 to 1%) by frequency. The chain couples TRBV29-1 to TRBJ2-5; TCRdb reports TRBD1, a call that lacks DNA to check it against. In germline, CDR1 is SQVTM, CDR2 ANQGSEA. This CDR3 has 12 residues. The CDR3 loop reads CSVDRRDETQYF.

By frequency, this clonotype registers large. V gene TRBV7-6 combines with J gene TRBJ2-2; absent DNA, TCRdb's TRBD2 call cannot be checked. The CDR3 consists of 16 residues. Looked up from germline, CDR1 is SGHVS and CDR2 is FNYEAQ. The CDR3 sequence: CASSLGLAGVAGELFF.

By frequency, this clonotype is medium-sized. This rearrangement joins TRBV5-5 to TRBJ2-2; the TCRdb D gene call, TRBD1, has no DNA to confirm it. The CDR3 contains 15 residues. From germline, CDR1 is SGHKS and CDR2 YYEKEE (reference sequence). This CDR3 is CASSPGHLGTGELFF.

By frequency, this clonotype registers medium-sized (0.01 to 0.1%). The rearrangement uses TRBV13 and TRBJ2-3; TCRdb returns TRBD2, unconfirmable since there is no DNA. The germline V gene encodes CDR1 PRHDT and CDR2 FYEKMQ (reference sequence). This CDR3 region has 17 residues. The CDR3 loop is CASSLAQTSWGTDTQYF.

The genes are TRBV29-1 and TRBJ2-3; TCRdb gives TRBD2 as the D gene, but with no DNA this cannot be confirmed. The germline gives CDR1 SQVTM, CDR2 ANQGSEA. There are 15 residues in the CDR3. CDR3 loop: CSVEDSGRAPDTQYF.

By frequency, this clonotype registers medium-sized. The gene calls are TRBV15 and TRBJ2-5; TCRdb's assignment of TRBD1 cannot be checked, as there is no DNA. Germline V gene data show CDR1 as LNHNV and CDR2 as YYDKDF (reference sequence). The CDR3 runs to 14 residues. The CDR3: CATSRAGWGETQYF.